Following are 12 T cell receptor beta chains from one sample sequenced in a study of shared clonotypes between healthy human individuals. The table came from immunoSEQ multiplex PCR; TCRdb's copy has only in-frame clones and leaves some out. The repertoire holds about 1.9 million clones, 90% to 95% seen once, with approximately 1.6% in the top ten. Naivety among CD8 cells was defined by CD45RO negativity and positive CCR7 selection, thereby excluding terminally differentiated effector memory CD45RA+ cells. The sample comprised naive CD8+ T cells from PBMCs. The origin of the receptors is a man younger than 35 in good health. Some clones in this sample may be carry-over from other donors' samples.

V usage is TRBV11-2 and J usage is TRBJ2-1; 7 bases agree with TRBD2. The CDR3 is made up of 18 amino acids. The germline gives CDR1 SGHAT, CDR2 FQNNGV. J gave up 8 bases and V 5 bases, and 21 bases lay outside the gene matches. CDR3 in amino acids: CASSPLRSRTSISDEQFF. The CDR3 nucleotides are TGTGCCAGCAGCCCCTTACGGTCAAGGACTAGTATTAGCGATGAGCAGTTCTTC.

As to this clone: Additional DNA sequences in this sample encode the identical CDR3. The gene calls are TRBV27 and TRBJ2-7; D call uncertain. Germline CDR1 MNHEY, CDR2 SMNVEV (reference sequence). V was clipped by 0 bases and J by 0 bases, with 12 bases between them. The CDR3 totals 16 residues. The CDR3: CASSLSNAASSYEQYF. The CDR3 nucleotides are TGTGCCAGCAGTTTATCTAATGCGGCCAGCTCCTACGAGCAGTACTTC.

V usage is TRBV9 and J usage is TRBJ2-3, with D perhaps TRBD1 (5 bases). V dropped 2 bases and J dropped 1 base, with 17 bases sitting between them. The germline gives CDR1 SGDLS, CDR2 YYNGEE. This CDR3 contains 17 residues. As DNA, the CDR3 is TGTGCCAGCAGCGTGCCTACAGACAGCGTAGGCACAGATACGCAGTATTTT. It encodes CASSVPTDSVGTDTQYF.

The CDR3 loop reads CASSTDRDGYTF. The CDR3 DNA follows: TGTGCCAGCAGTACAGACAGGGACGGCTACACCTTC. V usage is TRBV28 and J usage is TRBJ1-2; 7 positions match TRBD1. Trimming at V came to 5 bases and at J to 8 bases, leaving 5 bases not matched to a gene. CDR1 and CDR2 (germline): MDHEN, SYDVKM. The CDR3 length is 12 residues.

This clone occurred once. The chain has TRBV7-9 and TRBJ2-1; either TRBD1 or TRBD2 may supply D (6 bases each). Trimming left V 8 bases short and J 6 bases short, with 14 bases between. This CDR3 has 13 residues. Germline loops: CDR1 SEHNR, CDR2 FQNEAQ (reference sequence). CDR3 nucleotide sequence: TGTGCCAGCGGGGGCGGGGTGACCAATGAGCAGTTCTTC. It encodes CASGGGVTNEQFF.

The chain combines TRBV28 with TRBJ1-5; 7 bases line up with TRBD1. The trim removed 1 base at V and 0 bases at J, leaving 21 bases unmatched. The CDR3 spans 22 residues. Germline lookup yields CDR1 MDHEN and CDR2 SYDVKM. CDR3 bases: TGTGCCAGCAGTTTATTCGAGGTGGTGACAGGGAGTATAGGCCATAGCAATCAGCCCCAGCATTTT. Translation: CASSLFEVVTGSIGHSNQPQHF.

The gene calls are TRBV5-1 and TRBJ2-1; 11 nucleotides agree with TRBD1. V lost 4 bases, J lost 5 bases, and 11 bases stayed unmatched. Germline V gives CDR1 SGHRS, CDR2 YFSETQ. The CDR3 runs 17 residues. CDR3 bases: TGCGCCAGCAGCCCCTGGACAGGGGGCACCCCTGACAATGAGCAGTTCTTC. This translates into CASSPWTGGTPDNEQFF.

The chain employs TRBV7-9 and TRBJ2-5, with a possible D match to TRBD1 (5 bases). From germline, CDR1 is SEHNR and CDR2 FQNEAQ (reference sequence). The CDR3 extends over 16 amino acids. V was shortened by 5 bases and J by 5 bases, with 21 bases between the two germline ends. CDR3 in amino acids: CASSLDLDKLGETQYF. The CDR3 region has the DNA TGTGCCAGCAGCCTAGATTTGGACAAGCTTGGGGAGACCCAGTACTTC.

A remark on this clone: This same CDR3 is encoded by further DNA sequences in the sample. This chain links TRBV5-6 with TRBJ2-7, with D perhaps TRBD1 (6 bases). Per the germline V gene, CDR1 is SGHDT and CDR2 is YYEEEE. V was pared by 0 bases and J by 2 bases, with 9 bases between. This CDR3 region has 14 residues. This CDR3 reads CASSLGGGTYEQYF. CDR3 nucleotides: TGTGCCAGCAGCTTGGGTGGGGGCACCTACGAGCAGTACTTC.

J is TRBJ1-3 and V is TRBV28; D is uncertain. Germline V CDR1 and CDR2: MDHEN, SYDVKM. The V gene lost 7 bases and the J gene lost 0 bases, with 10 bases spanning the gap. This CDR3 has 14 residues. The CDR3 bases are TGTGCCAGCACGCCGGCCCGCTCTGGAAACACCATATATTTT. This codes for CASTPARSGNTIYF.

Concerning this clone: Other DNA sequences in the sample encode the same CDR3. The chain joins TRBV29-1 to TRBJ2-1; 8 bases align to TRBD2. CDR1 and CDR2 from the germline V gene are SQVTM and ANQGSEA. V gave up 7 bases and J gave up 2 bases; unmatched junction bases: 4. The CDR3 is made up of 13 amino acids. This CDR3 reads CSAREGAYNEQFF. The CDR3 nucleotides are TGCAGCGCCCGGGAGGGGGCCTACAATGAGCAGTTCTTC.

The rearrangement joins TRBV4-1 to TRBJ1-2; D possibly corresponds to TRBD1 (5 bases). The CDR3 covers 15 residues. The V gene's germline CDR1 is MGHRA and CDR2 YSYEKL. Trimming removed 0 bases from V and 5 bases from J, with 13 bases in between. This chain's CDR3 is CASSQDGREGYGYTF. The CDR3 region has the DNA TGCGCCAGCAGCCAAGACGGCAGGGAAGGGTATGGCTACACCTTC.